This T cell receptor beta chain came from a study of blood T cell repertoires in COVID-19. Turning to the study itself: Specimens from acute and convalescent COVID-19 originated in the United States, Italy and Spain. PBMCs, B-cell-depleted T cells, or T cells were the source of the cDNA or gDNA that made up the material.

As processed by the authors: Quantification of nucleated cells was approximated via reference gene primer amplification. This table comes from immunoSEQ multiplex PCR, and its TCRdb copy is limited to in-frame clones, with some not included. V, J and clone size derive from that table, while D and trimming were established from the DNA sequence. The sample records some 190,000 clones, around nine tenths being singletons. Germline V lookup: CDR1 SGHRS, CDR2 YFSETQ. The V segment lost 3 bases and the J segment 0 bases; nucleotides outside the gene matches: 5. There are 16 residues in the CDR3. The sequenced material came from peripheral blood. This chain uses TRBV5-1 with TRBJ1-3; 8 bases fit TRBD1. The sequence came from a man younger than 35 with active or convalescent COVID-19. The CDR3 sequence: CASSSSTGDSGNTIYF. In DNA form, the CDR3 reads TGCGCCAGCAGCTCTTCGACAGGGGACTCTGGAAACACCATATATTTT.